Presented here are 12 T cell receptor beta chains from one specimen sequenced in a study of identical twins. A single record per CDR3 protein comes from TCRdb applying MiXCR to the 5' RACE reads. The sample consists of more than 1.5 million distinct CDR3 sequences, around 33% of them appearing once. The sample consisted of cord blood. These receptors were obtained from a newborn girl in good health.

This clonotype appeared a few times. The chain links TRBV7-2 to TRBJ2-4; 11 bases agree with TRBD2. The CDR3 is 14 amino acids. Germline CDR1 is SGHTA and CDR2 is FQGNSA. V was pared by 2 bases and J by 8 bases, with 2 bases of the junction left unmatched. The CDR3, as DNA: TGTGCCAGCAGCTTAAGACTAGCGGGGTACATTCAGTACTTC. It specifies CASSLRLAGYIQYF.

This clonotype was recorded many times. This CDR3 reads CAISGSRGIEQYF. Written as DNA, the CDR3 is TGTGCCATCAGTGGGTCCAGGGGTATCGAGCAGTACTTC. V gene TRBV10-3 combines with J gene TRBJ2-7; tentative D call: TRBD1 (6 bases). Germline CDR1 and CDR2: ENHRY and SYGVKD. V was clipped by 4 bases and J by 6 bases, with 13 bases between them. This CDR3 comprises 13 residues.

This clonotype occurred a few times. This sequence joins TRBV12-3 or TRBV12-4 and TRBJ1-5; D gene unclear. The CDR3 has 13 amino acids. Trimming pared 5 bases from V and 3 bases from J, leaving 8 bases between. This chain's CDR3 is CASSGQINQPQHF. CDR3 DNA sequence: TGTGCCAGCAGTGGGCAGATCAATCAGCCCCAGCATTTT.

This clonotype was found a few times. Sequence at one end of the junction differs from germline and may be a read error. This chain uses TRBV7-7 with TRBJ2-5; 7 nucleotides agree with TRBD1. The CDR3 extends over 15 amino acids. CDR1 SSHAT and CDR2 FNYEAQ come from the germline V gene (reference sequence). This CDR3 is CASSLNRGAQETQYF. The CDR3 DNA reads as TGTGCTAGCAGCTTAAACAGGGGAGCCCAAGAGACCCAGTACTTC.

DNA of the CDR3: TGTGCCAGCAGTTTAAGGCAGACTAGCGGGTACGAGCAGTACTTC. This gives the protein CASSLRQTSGYEQYF. The chain links TRBV12-3 or TRBV12-4 to TRBJ2-7; TRBD2 aligns across 10 bases. After removal of 2 bases from V and 4 bases from J, the junction contained 5 bases not matched to a gene. The length of the CDR3 is 15 residues.

This clonotype was observed a handful of times. V is TRBV29-1 and J is TRBJ2-1; 9 positions match TRBD2. The DNA end favors TRBJ2-7, so the J call may be wrong. CDR1 is SQVTM and CDR2 is ANQGSEA in the germline V gene. This CDR3 has 14 residues. The CDR3 DNA sequence: TGCAGCGCCACCGGGACTAGCTCCTACAATGAGCAGTACTTC. Translating gives CSATGTSSYNEQYF.

The chain has TRBV24-1 and TRBJ2-1, with 12 bases aligning to TRBD1. The V gene end was trimmed by 4 bases and the J gene end by 5 bases; junction bases not matched to a gene: 5. Germline V lookup: CDR1 KGHDR, CDR2 SFDVKD. CDR3 length: 16 residues. In DNA, the CDR3 is TGTGCCACCAGTGACGCCGGGACAGGGGGCAACAATGAGCAGTTCTTC. This codes for CATSDAGTGGNNEQFF.

A word on this clonotype: Its ends do not fully match the called genes, so a read error is possible. The chain has TRBV5-1 and TRBJ2-1; D ambiguous. The CDR3 spans 16 residues. Germline values: CDR1 SGHRS, CDR2 YFSETQ. CDR3 region: CASSLIVGVGYDEQFF. DNA for the CDR3: TGCGCCAGCAGCTTGATTGTGGGCGTGGGCTACGATGAGCAGTTCTTC.

Regarding this clonotype: At one of its ends the junction is not consistent with the germline gene, which may arise from a read error. CDR3 amino acids: CASSQWRDSNQPRHF. The CDR3 DNA is TGTGCCAGCAGCCAATGGAGAGATAGCAATCAGCCCCGGCATTTT. The chain links TRBV4-2 to TRBJ1-5; D is undetermined. This CDR3 spans 15 amino acids. Germline CDR1 reads LGHNA; CDR2 reads YNFKEQ.

The chain uses TRBV6-4 and TRBJ2-7, with no clear D. Trimming took 4 bases from V and 3 from J, leaving 13 bases between them. Germline V lookup: CDR1 MRHNA, CDR2 SNTAGT. This CDR3 contains 14 residues. Written as DNA, the CDR3 is TGTGCCAGCAGTGGATTTTGTAAGGGCTACGAGCAGTACTTC. This sequence encodes CASSGFCKGYEQYF.

The chain combines TRBV7-2 with TRBJ2-3; 8 bases line up with TRBD2. Germline V CDR1 and CDR2: SGHTA, FQGNSA. The CDR3 covers 16 residues. The V and J ends lost 4 bases and 6 bases, in that order; junction bases with no gene match: 12. The CDR3 DNA is TGTGCCAGCAGCTCAGCGCGGCTAGCGGGCTCCGATACGCAGTATTTT. Amino acid sequence: CASSSARLAGSDTQYF.

This rearrangement joins TRBV30 to TRBJ2-7; D is unclear. The CDR3 is 11 amino acids. Germline V CDR1 and CDR2: GTSNPN, SVGIG (reference sequence). Trimming pared 3 bases from V and 4 bases from J, leaving 7 bases between. CDR3 nucleotide sequence: TGTGCCTGGAGAGACGGGTACGAGCAGTACTTC. It codes for CAWRDGYEQYF.